The 22 T cell receptor beta chains presented below share a single source sample, sequenced in a study of blood T cell repertoires in COVID-19. This table comes from immunoSEQ multiplex PCR, and its TCRdb copy is limited to in-frame clones, with some not included. Altogether roughly 57,000 clones are present, 60% to 80% being singletons, with the ten largest covering under 4%. Sequencing was carried out using peripheral blood. These receptors were taken from a man aged 55 to 70 with acute or convalescent COVID-19.

This clone appeared once. The chain has TRBV11-2 and TRBJ2-2; D might be TRBD2 (5 bases). The length of the CDR3 is 12 residues. Germline lookup yields CDR1 SGHAT and CDR2 FQNNGV. Trimming took off 5 bases at V and 5 bases at J, with 6 bases between the two ends. CDR3 region: CASSPGTGELFF. In DNA, the CDR3 is TGTGCCAGCAGCCCGGGGACCGGGGAGCTGTTTTTT.

This clone has a single count. The V and J genes are TRBV4-1 and TRBJ1-2; 7 nucleotides line up with TRBD1. This CDR3 is built from 13 residues. Germline CDR1 and CDR2: MGHRA and YSYEKL. With V trimmed by 2 bases and J by 3 bases, 0 bases remained unmatched. DNA of the CDR3: TGCGCCAGCAGCCAACAGGGGGACTATGGCTACACCTTC. The encoded protein is CASSQQGDYGYTF.

This clone was found a few times. V and J are TRBV20-1 and TRBJ1-1; D not certain. The V end was cut by 6 bases, the J end by 3 bases, with 8 bases between. Germline CDR1 DFQATT, CDR2 SNEGSKA (reference sequence). The CDR3 contains 11 residues. CDR3 nucleotides: TGCAGTGCCCAGGAACACACTGAAGCTTTCTTT. This encodes CSAQEHTEAFF.

The chain recombines TRBV2 with TRBJ1-5; 10 positions match TRBD1. The CDR3 length is 13 residues. CDR1 and CDR2 (germline): SNHLY, FYNNEI. V dropped 6 bases and J dropped 7; count of bases not matched to a gene: 3. CDR3: CASSGTGDQPQHF. As DNA, the CDR3 is TGTGCCAGCAGCGGGACAGGGGACCAGCCCCAGCATTTT.

This chain uses TRBV6-6 with TRBJ2-7, with 8 bases aligning to TRBD2. Losses at the gene ends were 0 bases for V and 6 bases for J; bases not matched to a gene: 10. The germline V gene encodes CDR1 MNHNY and CDR2 SVGAGI (reference sequence). The length of the CDR3 is 16 residues. CDR3 in DNA: TGTGCCAGCAGTTACTCGACGGCGGGGGGATTCGGCGAGCAGTACTTC. Residues: CASSYSTAGGFGEQYF.

V gene TRBV7-9 combines with J gene TRBJ1-1; TRBD1 matches 8 bases. CDR3 length: 14 residues. J was trimmed by 1 base and V by 3 bases; bases with no gene match: 1. Germline CDR1 is SEHNR and CDR2 is FQNEAQ (reference sequence). DNA of the CDR3: TGTGCCAGCAGCTTGGACAGGGCGAACACTGAAGCTTTCTTT. It translates to CASSLDRANTEAFF.

This chain uses TRBV19 with TRBJ2-3; weak D call: TRBD1 (6 bases). With 2 bases removed from V and 3 bases from J, the gap between germline ends came to 6 bases. This CDR3 is 13 amino acids long. CDR1 and CDR2 (germline): LNHDA, SQIVND (reference sequence). In nucleotides, the CDR3 is TGTGCCAGTAGTATACAGGGGACAGATACGCAGTATTTT. This translates into CASSIQGTDTQYF.

The rearrangement joins TRBV7-2 to TRBJ2-5, with 11 bases that match TRBD2. V was clipped by 6 bases and J by 2 bases; unmatched bases: 11. Germline V CDR1 and CDR2: SGHTA, FQGNSA. The CDR3 has 17 amino acids. CDR3 residues: CASRQAASGGLQETQYF. The DNA for the CDR3 is TGTGCCAGCAGGCAAGCGGCTAGCGGGGGGCTACAAGAGACCCAGTACTTC.

The chain is built from TRBV27 and TRBJ1-1, with 12 bases that match TRBD1. CDR3 length: 15 residues. With V trimmed by 4 bases and J by 5 bases, 5 bases remained unmatched. Germline-derived CDR1 and CDR2 are MNHEY and SMNVEV (reference sequence). This CDR3 reads CASSSGTGGRTEAFF. DNA of the CDR3: TGTGCCAGCAGTTCCGGGACAGGGGGCAGGACTGAAGCTTTCTTT.

The chain has TRBV7-3 and TRBJ2-2; D gene uncertain. Germline values: CDR1 SGHTA, CDR2 FQGTGA. The CDR3 extends over 13 amino acids. Trimming stripped 5 bases from V and 1 base from J, with 5 bases between. CDR3 region: CASSPLNTGELFF. The CDR3 region has the DNA TGTGCCAGCAGCCCCCTGAACACCGGGGAGCTGTTTTTT. Complete variable domain (other parts from reference TRBV7-3 and TRBJ2-2): GAGVSQTPSNKVTEKGKYVELRCDPISGHTALYWYRQSLGQGPEFLIYFQGTGAADDSGLPNDRFFAVRPEGSVSTLKIQRTERGDSAVYLCASSPLNTGELFFGEGSRLTVL.

The chain uses TRBV28 and TRBJ1-5, with TRBD1 matching 8 bases. Trimming took 3 bases from V and 2 from J; bases not matched to a gene: 9. The CDR3 is made up of 17 amino acids. The germline V gene encodes CDR1 MDHEN and CDR2 SYDVKM. The CDR3 sequence: CASSFPWTGKGNQPQHF. The CDR3 DNA reads TGTGCCAGCAGTTTCCCGTGGACAGGGAAGGGCAATCAGCCCCAGCATTTT.

This clone was detected many times. V usage is TRBV4-1 and J usage is TRBJ2-7; D not certain. The CDR3 is 16 amino acids. V shed 1 base and J shed 4 bases, with 17 bases lying between them. The germline V gene has CDR1 MGHRA and CDR2 YSYEKL. The CDR3 DNA follows: TGCGCCAGCAGCCAAGGACCGGTAAGCCGCAGGTACGAGCAGTACTTC. Residues: CASSQGPVSRRYEQYF.

This clone occurred a few times. The chain joins TRBV11-2 to TRBJ2-7, with 9 bases aligning to TRBD1. The CDR3 consists of 13 residues. Losses at the gene ends were 4 bases for V and 7 bases for J; bases not matched to a gene: 5. The V gene's germline CDR1 is SGHAT and CDR2 FQNNGV. The CDR3: CASSWTGAGEQYF. The CDR3 bases are TGTGCCAGCAGCTGGACAGGGGCGGGTGAGCAGTACTTC.

V usage is TRBV6-6 and J usage is TRBJ1-1; no reliable D call. The CDR3 has 15 residues. CDR1 MNHNY and CDR2 SVGAGI come from the germline V gene (reference sequence). The V gene lost 2 bases and the J gene lost 1 base, with 11 bases spanning the gap. The CDR3 sequence: CASSYTGSQNTEAFF. CDR3 DNA: TGTGCCAGCAGTTACACCGGGTCCCAGAACACTGAAGCTTTCTTT.

V is TRBV30 and J is TRBJ2-5; TRBD2 agrees at 9 bases. Trimming at V came to 7 bases and at J to 7 bases, leaving 22 bases not matched to a gene. The CDR3 is 17 amino acids. Germline lookup yields CDR1 GTSNPN and CDR2 SVGIG (reference sequence). CDR3 bases: TGTGCCTATTCTAGGAGCAGGGCCTTTCCGCGGGGGGGGACCCAGTACTTC. Its translation: CAYSRSRAFPRGGTQYF.

CDR3 loop: CASSSPSGGALNTYNEQFF. CDR3 bases: TGCGCCAGCAGCTCCCCTAGCGGGGGGGCCTTAAACACCTACAATGAGCAGTTCTTC. This chain joins TRBV4-1 and TRBJ2-1; 12 positions agree with TRBD2. V lost 5 bases to trimming and J lost 2 bases; unmatched junction nucleotides: 13. This CDR3 spans 19 amino acids. The germline V gene has CDR1 MGHRA and CDR2 YSYEKL.

This chain links TRBV5-4 with TRBJ2-5; D unresolved. CDR1 and CDR2 from the germline V gene are SGHNT and YYREEE (reference sequence). The CDR3 is made up of 13 amino acids. V was shortened by 2 bases and J by 0 bases, with 5 bases between the two germline ends. CDR3 sequence reads: CASSFENQETQYF. CDR3 DNA sequence: TGTGCCAGCAGCTTCGAGAACCAAGAGACCCAGTACTTC.

This chain joins TRBV6-5 and TRBJ1-5; D gene unclear. CDR3 size: 14 residues. Germline CDR1 is MNHEY and CDR2 is SVGAGI. The V end was cut by 2 bases, the J end by 6 bases, with 11 bases between. CDR3 DNA: TGTGCCAGCAGTTACGATCAGTGGGCTCAGCCCCAGCATTTT. Translating it yields CASSYDQWAQPQHF.

This rearrangement joins TRBV19 to TRBJ1-5; 7 nucleotides line up with TRBD1. The CDR3 length is 15 residues. J was trimmed by 4 bases and V by 4 bases; bases with no gene match: 7. CDR1 is LNHDA, CDR2 SQIVND, per germline (reference sequence). The CDR3: CASSTGTATNQPQHF. As DNA, the CDR3 is TGTGCCAGTAGTACCGGGACAGCGACTAATCAGCCCCAGCATTTT.

This clone was found once. This chain connects TRBV11-2 to TRBJ2-1; 10 positions agree with TRBD1. CDR3 length: 15 amino acids. Germline loops: CDR1 SGHAT, CDR2 FQNNGV. The ends lost 5 bases at V and 4 bases at J; junction bases unmatched: 5. CDR3 amino acids: CASSPRDRGYNEQFF. CDR3 bases: TGTGCCAGCAGCCCCCGGGACAGGGGATACAATGAGCAGTTCTTC.

The rearrangement links TRBV6-5 to TRBJ1-5, with D possibly being TRBD1 (6 bases). The V end was cut by 5 bases, the J end by 2 bases, with 13 bases between. The CDR3 covers 15 residues. Germline values: CDR1 MNHEY, CDR2 SVGAGI. CDR3 coding DNA: TGTGCCAGCAGTCCCAGGGGTAGGGGCAATCAGCCCCAGCATTTT. It is translated as CASSPRGRGNQPQHF.

V gene TRBV11-2 combines with J gene TRBJ2-1; 8 bases agree with TRBD2. The V and J ends lost 8 bases and 5 bases, in that order; junction bases with no gene match: 8. The CDR3 has 14 amino acids. The germline gives CDR1 SGHAT, CDR2 FQNNGV. The CDR3 DNA reads TGTGCCAGCTCTCGAACTAGCGGCGACAATGAGCAGTTCTTC. This translates into CASSRTSGDNEQFF. The variable domain in full, completed from reference TRBV11-2 and TRBJ2-1, reads EAGVAQSPRYKIIEKRQSVAFWCNPISGHATLYWYQQILGQGPKLLIQFQNNGVVDDSQLPKDRFSAERLKGVDSTLKIQPAKLEDSAVYLCASSRTSGDNEQFFGPGTRLTVL.